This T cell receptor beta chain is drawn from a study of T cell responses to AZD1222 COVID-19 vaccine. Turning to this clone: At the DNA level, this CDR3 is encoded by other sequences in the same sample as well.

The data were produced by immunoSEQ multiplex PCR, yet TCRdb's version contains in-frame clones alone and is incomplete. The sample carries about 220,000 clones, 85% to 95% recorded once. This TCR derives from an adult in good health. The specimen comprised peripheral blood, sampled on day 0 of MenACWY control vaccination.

In nucleotides, the CDR3 is TGTGCCAGCAGTCCTCAGGGCGGAGAGACCCAGTACTTC. Amino acid sequence: CASSPQGGETQYF. V gene TRBV6-5 combines with J gene TRBJ2-5; a possible D gene is TRBD1 (5 bases). With 5 bases removed from V and 4 bases from J, the gap between germline ends came to 11 bases. The CDR3 runs 13 residues. The germline V gene encodes CDR1 MNHEY and CDR2 SVGAGI.